These T cell receptor beta chains were read from a single sample in a study of Ad26.COV2.S vaccination and SARS-CoV-2 variants. Generated by immunoSEQ multiplex PCR, the TCRdb table keeps only in-frame clones and is missing some. The sample comprises over 85,000 clones, around 81% of which are singletons, and roughly 17% rests with the top ten. Sequenced material: peripheral blood, taken after recovery from COVID-19. These receptors were collected from a human donor who had recovered from COVID-19. The CDR3 runs from the conserved cysteine through the conserved F or W. D genes are given only for firm matches. Rows give clone size only sometimes, using once, few, many, or a class for an expanded clone.

j_gene | abundance | v_gene | d_gene | CDR3nt | CDR3aa
TRBJ1-6 | NA | TRBV27 | NA | TGTGCCAGCAGACCCCAGCGAGATAATTCACCCCTCCACTTT | CASRPQRDNSPLHF
TRBJ2-1 | once | TRBV7-6 | NA | TGTGCCAGCAGCGCCGACTTGGACTACTCTGAGCAGTTCTTC | CASSADLDYSEQFF
TRBJ1-4 | NA | TRBV4-3 | TRBD1 | TGCGCCAGCAGCCCCGGACAGGGTGAAGAAAAACTGTTTTTT | CASSPGQGEEKLFF
TRBJ2-5 | once | TRBV7-2 | NA | TGTGCCAGCAGCTCGCGCGGGGGCGCGGAGACCCAGTACTTC | CASSSRGGAETQYF
TRBJ1-4 | NA | TRBV29-1 | NA | TGCAGCGTTGGCCCCCCTTATGAAAAACTGTTTTTT | CSVGPPYEKLFF
TRBJ2-2 | NA | TRBV2 | TRBD2 | TGTGCCAGCAGTGAACTGGAGACTAGCGGGGACGGGGAGCTGTTTTTT | CASSELETSGDGELFF
TRBJ1-3 | NA | TRBV6-2/TRBV6-3 | NA | TGTGCCAGCAGTTACTCGAATGTCCGGGAAAGCACCATATATTTT | CASSYSNVRESTIYF
TRBJ2-1 | NA | TRBV3-1/TRBV3-2 | NA | TGTGCCAGCAGCCAAGATCGCCCGGAGCAGTTCTTC | CASSQDRPEQFF
TRBJ1-1 | NA | TRBV28 | TRBD1 | TGTGCCAGCAGTTTACCTCAGGGGGCAAAGACTGAAGCTTTCTTT | CASSLPQGAKTEAFF
TRBJ1-2 | NA | TRBV9 | NA | TGTGCCAGCAGCGCGACCGGGACACCCTATGGCTACACCTTC | CASSATGTPYGYTF
TRBJ2-1 | NA | TRBV7-2 | NA | TGTGCCAGCAGCTTAGTCGCCTACAATGAGCAGTTCTTC | CASSLVAYNEQFF
TRBJ1-1 | NA | TRBV12-3/TRBV12-4 | NA | TGTGCCAGCAGTTTTGGTCTCACTGAAGCTTTCTTT | CASSFGLTEAFF
TRBJ2-1 | NA | TRBV9 | NA | TGTGCCAGCAGCGTTAACGTAGGGACACAGCAGTTCTTC | CASSVNVGTQQFF
TRBJ1-2 | NA | TRBV28 | NA | TGTGCCAGCAGGACTGACTGGTATGGCTACACCTTC | CASRTDWYGYTF
TRBJ2-5 | NA | TRBV7-6 | NA | TGTGCCAGCAGCTTAGCGAGGGGGGGGGAGACCCAGTACTTC | CASSLARGGETQYF
TRBJ2-5 | NA | TRBV6-1 | NA | TGTGCCAGCAGTGAAGCGGGGACCTACCAAGAGACCCAGTACTTC | CASSEAGTYQETQYF
TRBJ1-1 | NA | TRBV6-5 | TRBD1 | TGTGCCAGCAGTTACCGAGGACAGGGGGTGAACACTGAAGCTTTCTTT | CASSYRGQGVNTEAFF
TRBJ2-5 | NA | TRBV5-1 | TRBD1 | TGCGCCAGCAGCGAGACAGGGACAGGAGAGACCCAGTACTTC | CASSETGTGETQYF
TRBJ2-5 | NA | TRBV30 | NA | TGTGCCTGGAGTCTGGGGGGCAGGGAGACCCAGTACTTC | CAWSLGGRETQYF
TRBJ2-1 | NA | TRBV19 | TRBD2 | TGTGCCAGTAGTAGACCCTCTAGCGGGGGCCAACAGTTCTTC | CASSRPSSGGQQFF
TRBJ2-3 | NA | TRBV5-1 | TRBD2 | TGCGCCAGCAACCCTAGCGGGGGGACCTACACAGATACGCAGTATTTT | CASNPSGGTYTDTQYF
TRBJ2-7 | few | TRBV30 | TRBD1 | TGTGCCTGTACGCCTGCTGACAGGGTGGACTACGAGCAGTACTTC | CACTPADRVDYEQYF
TRBJ1-1 | NA | TRBV10-3 | NA | TGTGCCATCAGTGGTGTCACTGAAGCTTTCTTT | CAISGVTEAFF
TRBJ1-1 | NA | TRBV7-3 | NA | TGTGCCAGCAGCCGCGACAGAGTCACTGAAGCTTTCTTT | CASSRDRVTEAFF
TRBJ2-7 | NA | TRBV27 | NA | TGTGCCAGCAGTCCCGGTCCAGGTCACGAGCAGTACTTC | CASSPGPGHEQYF
TRBJ1-4 | NA | TRBV5-1 | NA | TGCGCCAGCAGCCGAGGACGTACCGGAGGTGAAAAACTGTTTTTT | CASSRGRTGGEKLFF
TRBJ1-5 | once | TRBV7-9 | TRBD1 | TGTGCCAGCAGCTTCGGACAGGGGGGACAGCCCCAGCATTTT | CASSFGQGGQPQHF
TRBJ2-5 | NA | TRBV7-2 | NA | TGTGCCAGCAGCTTAGGAAGGGGGGCGAGGGAGACCCAGTACTTC | CASSLGRGARETQYF
TRBJ1-4 | NA | TRBV6-5 | NA | TGTGCCAGCAGCCGACAGGCAACTAATGAAAAACTGTTTTTT | CASSRQATNEKLFF
TRBJ2-6 | NA | TRBV6-4 | NA | TGTGCCAGCAGCGAAAAGGGATCCGGGGCCAACGTCCTGACTTTC | CASSEKGSGANVLTF
TRBJ2-7 | NA | TRBV7-9 | NA | TGTGCCAGCAGCATGGGGAACAGGGCGGACTACGAGCAGTACTTC | CASSMGNRADYEQYF
TRBJ2-5 | NA | TRBV5-6 | NA | TGTGCCAGCTCAGGTGGCTTTGTCCGTACCCAGTACTTC | CASSGGFVRTQYF
TRBJ1-4 | NA | TRBV9 | NA | TGTGCCAGCAGCGCCCGCAGGGGAGATGGAGGTAATGAAAAACTGTTTTTT | CASSARRGDGGNEKLFF
TRBJ1-6 | NA | TRBV7-6 | NA | TGTGCCAGCAGCTTAGACTTGCGGAATTCACCCCTCCACTTT | CASSLDLRNSPLHF
TRBJ1-4 | NA | TRBV3-1/TRBV3-2 | NA | TGTGCCAGCAGCCAAAACAGGGAATCAGTAAAACTGTTTTTT | CASSQNRESVKLFF